This passage covers 5 T cell receptor beta chains from one sample sequenced in a study of T cells in Graves' hyperthyroidism and ophthalmopathy. Amplified TCR beta CDR3 regions derived from RNA transcripts. Researchers ran a first-round RT-PCR on the TCR CDR3 using the HTBI primer set. TCRdb reprocessed the multiplex PCR reads with MiXCR, giving one entry per CDR3 protein. The sample yields about 210,000 distinct CDR3 sequences, 15% to 20% seen once. What was sequenced was blood. The receptors stem from a man aged 50-59 years with Graves' hyperthyroidism.

This clonotype was observed a handful of times. CDR3 sequence: CASSQRRGLREETQYF. In nucleotides, the CDR3 is TGCGCCAGCAGCCAACGAAGGGGGCTCCGCGAAGAGACCCAGTACTTC. This sequence joins TRBV4-1 and TRBJ2-5; the match to TRBD1 covers 7 bases. This CDR3 comprises 16 residues. Germline V gives CDR1 MGHRA, CDR2 YSYEKL. After removal of 2 bases from V and 3 bases from J, the junction contained 9 bases not matched to a gene.

This clonotype was found many times. J is TRBJ2-3 and V is TRBV27, with TRBD2 matching 8 bases. The CDR3 extends over 17 amino acids. V shed 0 bases, J shed 4 bases, and the junction held 9 bases outside the gene matches. CDR1 is MNHEY, CDR2 SMNVEV, per germline (reference sequence). The CDR3 nucleotides are TGTGCCAGCAGTTTATCGGTCAGCGGGAGCGGGGCAGATACGCAGTATTTT. Translated: CASSLSVSGSGADTQYF.

The rearrangement links TRBV2 to TRBJ1-2, with D possibly being TRBD1 (6 bases). The germline gives CDR1 SNHLY, CDR2 FYNNEI. Trimming removed 4 bases from V and 7 bases from J, with 13 bases in between. CDR3 length: 13 amino acids. CDR3 region: CASSVGGQGGYTF. CDR3 sequence (DNA): TGTGCCAGCAGTGTGGGGGGGCAGGGTGGCTACACCTTC.

In its sample, this clonotype was seen a few times. The V and J genes are TRBV9 and TRBJ2-7, with TRBD2 matching over 8 bases. This CDR3 is built from 13 residues. J gave up 6 bases and V 7 bases, and 9 bases lay outside the gene matches. CDR1 SGDLS and CDR2 YYNGEE come from the germline V gene. CDR3 residues: CASGDGGVLEQYF. The CDR3 DNA follows: TGTGCCAGCGGCGACGGGGGGGTTCTCGAGCAGTACTTC.

This clonotype turned up a few times. At one boundary the junction diverges from the germline segment, which might be a read error. The chain combines TRBV7-7 with TRBJ2-2; tentatively, D is TRBD2 (6 bases). The V gene's germline CDR1 is SSHAT and CDR2 FNYEAQ (reference sequence). The CDR3 consists of 17 residues. The CDR3 loop is CASSPPGLGTASGELFF. In DNA form, the CDR3 reads TGTGCTAGCAGCCCCCCAGGTTTGGGGACTGCAAGCGGGGAGCTGTTTTTT. The full variable domain, its missing parts supplied by reference TRBV7-7 and TRBJ2-2, is GAGVSQSPRYKVTKRGQDVTLRCDPISSHATLYWYQQALGQGPEFLTYFNYEAQPDKSGLPSDRFSAERPEGSISTLTIQRTEQRDSAMYRCASSPPGLGTASGELFFGEGSRLTVL.